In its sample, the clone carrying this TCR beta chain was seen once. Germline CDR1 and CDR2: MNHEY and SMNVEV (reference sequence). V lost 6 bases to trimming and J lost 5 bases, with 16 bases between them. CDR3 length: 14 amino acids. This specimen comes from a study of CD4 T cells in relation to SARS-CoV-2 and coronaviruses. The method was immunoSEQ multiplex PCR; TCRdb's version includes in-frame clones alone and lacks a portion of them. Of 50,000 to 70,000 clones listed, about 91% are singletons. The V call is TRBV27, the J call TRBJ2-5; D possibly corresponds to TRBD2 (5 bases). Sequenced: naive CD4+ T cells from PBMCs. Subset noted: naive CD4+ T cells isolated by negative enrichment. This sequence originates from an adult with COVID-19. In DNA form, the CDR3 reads TGTGCCAGCAGAACTAGAGTCTCCGTGGAGACCCAGTACTTC. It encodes CASRTRVSVETQYF.